These T cell receptor beta chains were read from a single sample in a study of blood T cell repertoires in COVID-19. Assay: immunoSEQ multiplex PCR; the TCRdb copy retains only in-frame clones and omits some. This repertoire shows more than 250,000 clones, about four fifths found once; its top ten account for about 5%. Sequenced: PBMCs or T cells enriched from blood (not recorded which). Receptor source: a man aged 35 to 55 who had been exposed to COVID-19. The CDR3 runs from the conserved cysteine through the conserved F or W. The order of the fields is D gene, V gene, clone size, J gene, CDR3 DNA, CDR3 protein. A D gene is named only where the DNA matches it firmly. Clone size is shown for a subset of rows, as once, few, many or a class of expanded clone.

D gene: .; V gene: TRBV6-5; clone size: .; J gene: TRBJ2-7; CDR3 DNA: TGTGCCAGCAGTAAATCCAGCGTAGGGAGATACGAGCAGTACTTC; CDR3 protein: CASSKSSVGRYEQYF
D gene: TRBD1; V gene: TRBV5-5; clone size: .; J gene: TRBJ1-5; CDR3 DNA: TGTGCCAGCAGCCCCCGGGACAGTAGTACCTTGCATTTT; CDR3 protein: CASSPRDSSTLHF
D gene: TRBD2; V gene: TRBV20-1; clone size: .; J gene: TRBJ2-4; CDR3 DNA: TGCAGTGCTATAGGACTAGCGCAGTACTTC; CDR3 protein: CSAIGLAQYF
D gene: TRBD2; V gene: TRBV5-4; clone size: .; J gene: TRBJ2-7; CDR3 DNA: TGTGCCAGCAGCTTGGTAACTAGCGGGAGTGGCCACGAGCAGTACTTC; CDR3 protein: CASSLVTSGSGHEQYF
D gene: .; V gene: TRBV19; clone size: .; J gene: TRBJ2-2; CDR3 DNA: TGTGCCAGTAGTATGGACACGGTGGTTAGGGAGCTGTTTTTT; CDR3 protein: CASSMDTVVRELFF
D gene: .; V gene: TRBV30; clone size: .; J gene: TRBJ1-6; CDR3 DNA: TGTGCCTGGAGTGTGGGGGGGGGTTTGCGATCACCCCTCCACTTT; CDR3 protein: CAWSVGGGLRSPLHF
D gene: .; V gene: TRBV7-9; clone size: once; J gene: TRBJ1-2; CDR3 DNA: TGTGCCAGCAGCCGTTCAGGGTTCTATGGCTACACCTTC; CDR3 protein: CASSRSGFYGYTF
D gene: TRBD1; V gene: TRBV28; clone size: .; J gene: TRBJ1-5; CDR3 DNA: TGTGCCAGCAGGGTCCCGGGACAGGGTAGCAATCAGCCCCAGCATTTT; CDR3 protein: CASRVPGQGSNQPQHF
D gene: TRBD2; V gene: TRBV24-1; clone size: .; J gene: TRBJ2-3; CDR3 DNA: TGTGCCACCAGTAGCTCCTTGGTAGCGGGAGGGAAGGCAGATACGCAGTATTTT; CDR3 protein: CATSSSLVAGGKADTQYF
D gene: TRBD1; V gene: TRBV5-8; clone size: many; J gene: TRBJ1-5; CDR3 DNA: TGTGCCAGCAGCTTGGGGACAGGGCCCCATCAGCCCCAGCATTTT; CDR3 protein: CASSLGTGPHQPQHF
D gene: .; V gene: TRBV6-2/TRBV6-3; clone size: .; J gene: TRBJ2-1; CDR3 DNA: TGTGCCAGCAGTTCCAGGGTCAATGAGCAGTTCTTC; CDR3 protein: CASSSRVNEQFF
D gene: .; V gene: TRBV2; clone size: .; J gene: TRBJ1-2; CDR3 DNA: TGTGCCAGCACCTCTGGGAGGGGCGGCTATGGCTACACCTTC; CDR3 protein: CASTSGRGGYGYTF
D gene: TRBD1; V gene: TRBV7-8; clone size: .; J gene: TRBJ1-5; CDR3 DNA: TGTGCCAGCAGCCCTACGGGGACAGCCGATCAGCCCCAGCATTTT; CDR3 protein: CASSPTGTADQPQHF
D gene: .; V gene: TRBV5-1; clone size: .; J gene: TRBJ1-4; CDR3 DNA: TGCGCCAGCAGCTTGGCATGGACAAGTGATGAAAAACTGTTTTTT; CDR3 protein: CASSLAWTSDEKLFF
D gene: .; V gene: TRBV5-1; clone size: .; J gene: TRBJ2-2; CDR3 DNA: TGCGCCAGCGCAAGGCGTGGGAGGACGAACACCGGGGAGCTGTTTTTT; CDR3 protein: CASARRGRTNTGELFF
D gene: TRBD2; V gene: TRBV3-1/TRBV3-2; clone size: .; J gene: TRBJ2-1; CDR3 DNA: TGTGCCAGCAGCCAAGAACTAGCGGGAGCCTACAATGAGCAGTTCTTC; CDR3 protein: CASSQELAGAYNEQFF
D gene: TRBD1; V gene: TRBV19; clone size: .; J gene: TRBJ1-5; CDR3 DNA: TGTGCCAGCAGAAATTCCCCTACAGGGGATCATCAGCCCCAGCATTTT; CDR3 protein: CASRNSPTGDHQPQHF